This entry features one T cell receptor beta chain sequence. Using immunoSEQ multiplex PCR, the repertoire was profiled, and TCRdb retains in-frame clones only, with some absent. Among over 65,000 clones listed, 94% were seen once. The entry originates in a study of technical replicates of blood from a few donors. The junction had 6 bases not matched to a gene; V was cut back by 6 bases and J by 2 bases. Germline V gene data show CDR1 as SQVTM and CDR2 as ANQGSEA. This CDR3 is 13 amino acids long. V and J are TRBV29-1 and TRBJ2-7; 8 positions match TRBD2. This TCR was recovered from a human donor in good health. Material: T cells isolated from PBMCs. The CDR3 DNA is TGCAGCGTCGCTAGCGGGTCAACCTACGAGCAGTACTTC. Encoded protein: CSVASGSTYEQYF.